The 6 T cell receptor beta chains reported below all come from one sample, sequenced in a study of T cells in localized non-small cell lung cancer (dated by TCRdb to the early 2020s). Receptor libraries were prepared by the immunoSEQ multiplex PCR assay. TCRdb carries this immuneACCESS record with in-frame sequences only. Its versions omit some clonotypes, under half of them owing to an unresolved V gene in the studies checked, with the rest unexplained. For this sample the table gives roughly 84,000 clones, of which 85% to 90% were detected only once. 20% to 25% of the sample is held by the ten biggest clonotypes. Sequencing was performed on peripheral blood, taken before any cancer treatment. These receptors were taken from a woman between 35 and 70 years old with stage I squamous cell lung carcinoma.

The V and J genes are TRBV12-5 and TRBJ2-2; D possibly corresponds to TRBD2 (6 bases). The CDR3 loop spans 15 amino acids. Trimming left V 8 bases short and J 0 bases short, with 13 bases between. Germline CDR1 LGHNT, CDR2 FRNRAP. The CDR3 region is CASTGGVTNTGELFF. The DNA for the CDR3 is TGTGCTAGTACCGGCGGGGTGACGAACACCGGGGAGCTGTTTTTT. The full variable domain, with the rest looked up from reference TRBV12-5 and TRBJ2-2, is DARVTQTPRHKVTEMGQEVTMRCQPILGHNTVFWYRQTMMQGLELLAYFRNRAPLDDSGMPKDRFSAEMPDATLATLKIQPSEPRDSAVYFCASTGGVTNTGELFFGEGSRLTVL.

The genes are TRBV5-1 and TRBJ2-7, with 8 bases lining up with TRBD1. This CDR3 has 12 residues. The junction had 1 base not matched to a gene; V was cut back by 2 bases and J by 6 bases. Germline V lookup: CDR1 SGHRS, CDR2 YFSETQ. The CDR3 loop is CASSFDRGEQYF. As DNA, the CDR3 is TGCGCCAGCAGCTTTGACAGGGGCGAGCAGTACTTC.

The chain links TRBV4-1 to TRBJ2-1, with D tentatively TRBD2 (5 bases). Looked up from germline, CDR1 is MGHRA and CDR2 is YSYEKL. V lost 5 bases and J 0 bases, leaving 14 bases between the germline ends. The CDR3 loop spans 16 amino acids. The CDR3 is CASSDKRGSSYNEQFF. The CDR3 DNA reads as TGCGCCAGCAGCGATAAACGGGGTAGCTCCTACAATGAGCAGTTCTTC.

The rearrangement joins TRBV7-3 to TRBJ2-7; possibly TRBD1 for D (6 bases). CDR1 is SGHTA, CDR2 FQGTGA, per germline. The CDR3 consists of 15 residues. The V end was cut by 2 bases, the J end by 3 bases, with 14 bases between. As DNA, the CDR3 is TGTGCCAGCAGCTTATTTCTTGGACAGAGCTACGAGCAGTACTTC. This sequence encodes CASSLFLGQSYEQYF.

The rearrangement joins TRBV27 to TRBJ1-2; D gene ambiguous. The CDR3 consists of 16 residues. The V end lost 4 bases, the J end lost 2 bases, and 17 bases lay between the germline ends. Germline V CDR1 and CDR2: MNHEY, SMNVEV (reference sequence). The CDR3 loop reads CASSSTGILLNYGYTF. CDR3 nucleotides: TGTGCCAGCAGTTCTACCGGGATCCTTTTAAACTATGGCTACACCTTC.

The V gene is TRBV18, the J gene TRBJ2-2, with D possibly matching TRBD1 (6 bases). The germline gives CDR1 KGHSH, CDR2 LQKENI. The ends were cut back, 3 bases at V and 4 bases at J, with 12 bases in the middle. The CDR3 consists of 15 residues. This CDR3 reads CASSPGQGPTGELFF. Written as DNA, the CDR3 is TGTGCCAGCTCACCGGGCCAGGGGCCCACCGGGGAGCTGTTTTTT.